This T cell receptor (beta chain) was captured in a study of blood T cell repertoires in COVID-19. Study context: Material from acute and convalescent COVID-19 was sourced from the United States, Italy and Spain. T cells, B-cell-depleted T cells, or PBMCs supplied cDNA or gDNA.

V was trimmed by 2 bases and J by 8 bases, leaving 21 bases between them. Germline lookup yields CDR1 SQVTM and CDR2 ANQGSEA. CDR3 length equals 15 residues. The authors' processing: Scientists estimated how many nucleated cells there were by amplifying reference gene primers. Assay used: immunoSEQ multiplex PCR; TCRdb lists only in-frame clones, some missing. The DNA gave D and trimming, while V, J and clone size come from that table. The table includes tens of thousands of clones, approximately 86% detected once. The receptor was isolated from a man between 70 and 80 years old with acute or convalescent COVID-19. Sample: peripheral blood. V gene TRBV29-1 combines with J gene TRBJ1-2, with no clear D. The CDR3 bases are TGCAGCGTTGAACTTCAGGTTCCCTCTCGATGGGGCTACACCTTC. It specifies CSVELQVPSRWGYTF.